The T cell receptor (beta chain) under discussion was sequenced for a study of regulatory T cells in long-lasting Graves disease. Unmatched junction bases numbered 22, after V lost 5 bases and J lost 10 bases. Germline CDR1 reads SGHAT; CDR2 reads FQNNGV. The CDR3 loop spans 18 amino acids. The time point: newly diagnosed GD, antithyroid drugs for less than 3 months. PBMCs were the source of the RNA used for TCR sequencing. Arm-PCR of CDR3 regions and iRepertoire HTBI primers were used to build TCR beta libraries. TCRdb called the multiplex PCR reads again in MiXCR, with one record for every CDR3 protein. Of roughly 400,000 distinct CDR3 sequences listed, 15% to 20% are singletons. This sample was also put to use in a study of T cells in Graves' hyperthyroidism and ophthalmopathy. This second study notes: With a duration under 2 months, the hyperthyroidism was newly diagnosed in patients aged 18 to 65.

The input for sequencing was peripheral blood mononuclear cells (PBMCs), taken at new diagnosis, from a patient treated with antithyroid drugs. The V call is TRBV11-2, the J call TRBJ2-3, with 9 nucleotides matching TRBD2. This clonotype was sampled from a woman in her late teens or twenties with Graves disease. The CDR3 loop is CASSQGPSLAGSFRPQYF. Here the CDR3 DNA reads TGTGCCAGCAGCCAAGGGCCCTCACTAGCGGGTAGCTTTCGGCCGCAGTATTTT.